The 21 T cell receptor beta chains below all came from one sample that was sequenced in a study of blood T cell repertoires in COVID-19. Sequenced by immunoSEQ multiplex PCR; TCRdb stores in-frame clones only, minus some. The table has roughly 430,000 clones, approximately 88% seen once. Sequences were obtained from PBMCs or T cells enriched from blood (not recorded which). These receptors were taken from a woman in her thirties or forties with acute COVID-19.

J is TRBJ1-2 and V is TRBV10-3, with 8 bases lining up with TRBD1. Germline CDR1 and CDR2: ENHRY and SYGVKD. J gave up 2 bases and V 2 bases, and 1 base lay outside the gene matches. This CDR3 has 14 residues. Here the CDR3 reads CAISEDRGNYGYTF. In nucleotides, the CDR3 is TGTGCCATCAGTGAGGACAGGGGCAACTATGGCTACACCTTC.

This rearrangement joins TRBV24-1 to TRBJ2-1, with D hard to call. V gave up 4 bases and J gave up 6 bases, with 15 bases separating them. The CDR3 has 15 amino acids. Looked up from germline, CDR1 is KGHDR and CDR2 is SFDVKD. CDR3 nucleotides: TGTGCCACCAGTGACCCCCAAGAGGTCGGCAATGAGCAGTTCTTC. It codes for CATSDPQEVGNEQFF.

The chain links TRBV5-1 to TRBJ1-1; D uncertain. This CDR3 comprises 14 residues. Trimming stripped 2 bases from V and 0 bases from J, with 8 bases between. CDR1 is SGHRS, CDR2 YFSETQ, per germline. The CDR3 sequence: CASSFGDMNTEAFF. In DNA, the CDR3 is TGCGCCAGCAGCTTCGGGGATATGAACACTGAAGCTTTCTTT.

Only a few counts were recorded for this clone. The chain is built from TRBV20-1 and TRBJ2-7, with D hard to call. Germline V gene sequence: CDR1 DFQATT, CDR2 SNEGSKA (reference sequence). Trimming took 3 bases from V and 1 from J, leaving 13 bases between them. CDR3 length: 14 residues. In DNA, the CDR3 is TGCAGTGCTAGTCGGTCAGGCACATCCTACGAGCAGTACTTC. Translation: CSASRSGTSYEQYF.

V gene TRBV4-1 combines with J gene TRBJ2-4, with D uncertain. Looked up from germline, CDR1 is MGHRA and CDR2 is YSYEKL. The germline V and J ends were trimmed by 0 bases and 1 base, with 10 bases remaining between them. The CDR3 has 16 residues. The CDR3 coding sequence is TGCGCCAGCAGCCAAGATTTCGTTGGCGCCAAAAACATTCAGTACTTC. Amino acid sequence: CASSQDFVGAKNIQYF.

The chain is built from TRBV7-8 and TRBJ2-4; 8 nucleotides line up with TRBD1. Losses at the gene ends were 3 bases for V and 0 bases for J; bases not matched to a gene: 4. This CDR3 comprises 16 residues. CDR1 and CDR2 (germline): SGHVS, FQNEAQ. CDR3 loop: CASSLGQELAKNIQYF. CDR3 nucleotides: TGTGCCAGCAGCTTGGGACAGGAGCTAGCCAAAAACATTCAGTACTTC.

This chain connects TRBV27 to TRBJ2-5; TRBD2 might be the D (5 bases). Germline loops: CDR1 MNHEY, CDR2 SMNVEV (reference sequence). The CDR3 covers 13 residues. V was shortened by 3 bases and J by 5 bases, with 10 bases between the two germline ends. This CDR3 is CASSLLAGETQYF. In nucleotides, the CDR3 is TGTGCCAGCAGTTTGCTAGCCGGGGAGACCCAGTACTTC.

This clone showed up just once. The CDR3 reads CSASDTGGSYEQYF. For the CDR3, the DNA is TGCAGTGCTAGTGATACAGGGGGCTCCTACGAGCAGTACTTC. The genes are TRBV20-1 and TRBJ2-7, with 8 bases identical to TRBD1. The germline V gene has CDR1 DFQATT and CDR2 SNEGSKA (reference sequence). Trimming at V came to 3 bases and at J to 0 bases, leaving 4 bases not matched to a gene. The CDR3 is made up of 14 amino acids.

The gene calls are TRBV11-2 and TRBJ2-3; 7 nucleotides agree with TRBD1. Germline V gene data show CDR1 as SGHAT and CDR2 as FQNNGV. V shed 4 bases, J shed 2 bases, and the junction held 9 bases outside the gene matches. CDR3 size: 16 residues. CDR3 DNA: TGTGCCAGCAGCTCTTGGGACAGCCCTAACACAGATACGCAGTATTTT. Protein product: CASSSWDSPNTDTQYF. Filled out from reference TRBV11-2 and TRBJ2-3, the complete variable domain reads EAGVAQSPRYKIIEKRQSVAFWCNPISGHATLYWYQQILGQGPKLLIQFQNNGVVDDSQLPKDRFSAERLKGVDSTLKIQPAKLEDSAVYLCASSSWDSPNTDTQYFGPGTRLTVL.

This clone appeared once. The chain is built from TRBV14 and TRBJ2-5; tentative D call: TRBD1 (6 bases). The CDR3 has 15 residues. Germline CDR1 SGHDN, CDR2 FVKESK. Trimming pared 2 bases from V and 4 bases from J, leaving 14 bases between. CDR3 coding DNA: TGTGCCAGCAGCCAAAGTCAGGGGCTGGGAGAGACCCAGTACTTC. It specifies CASSQSQGLGETQYF.

The chain has TRBV20-1 and TRBJ1-1; perhaps TRBD1 as D (5 bases). CDR3 length: 11 residues. V was pared by 3 bases and J by 4 bases, with 6 bases between. CDR1 and CDR2 (germline): DFQATT, SNEGSKA (reference sequence). The CDR3 DNA sequence: TGCAGTGCTAGGCAGGGCACTGAAGCTTTCTTT. It encodes CSARQGTEAFF.

The V call is TRBV7-7, the J call TRBJ1-2; D may be TRBD1 (5 bases). Germline V gene data show CDR1 as SSHAT and CDR2 as FNYEAQ (reference sequence). Trimming stripped 1 base from V and 3 bases from J, with 21 bases between. CDR3 length: 18 amino acids. The CDR3 is CASSLVDRWQGVDYGYTF. The CDR3 bases are TGTGCCAGCAGCTTAGTCGACCGGTGGCAGGGTGTGGACTATGGCTACACCTTC.

The V gene is TRBV2, the J gene TRBJ1-6; D remains unclear. Trimming shortened V by 3 bases and J by 7 bases, and 10 bases separated the two germline ends. Germline CDR1 is SNHLY and CDR2 is FYNNEI. The CDR3 has 14 amino acids. DNA of the CDR3: TGTGCCAGCAGTGAGCGGGTCGGAAATTCACCCCTCCACTTT. Translated, it gives CASSERVGNSPLHF.

V and J are TRBV19 and TRBJ1-4, with 8 bases that match TRBD1. V shed 6 bases and J 7 bases; nucleotides not matched to a gene: 7. This CDR3 spans 14 amino acids. Germline CDR1 is LNHDA and CDR2 is SQIVND (reference sequence). CDR3 in amino acids: CASSDRGGTEKLFF. The CDR3 DNA sequence: TGTGCCAGTAGCGACAGGGGCGGGACTGAAAAACTGTTTTTT. Combining the CDR3 with reference TRBV19 and TRBJ1-4 gives the whole variable domain DGGITQSPKYLFRKEGQNVTLSCEQNLNHDAMYWYRQDPGQGLRLIYYSQIVNDFQKGDIAEGYSVSREKKESFPLTVTSAQKNPTAFYLCASSDRGGTEKLFFGSGTQLSVL.

This CDR3 is CASSQERLGNEKLFF. CDR3 nucleotides: TGTGCCAGCAGCCAAGAGAGGCTTGGAAATGAAAAACTGTTTTTT. The chain carries TRBV4-2 and TRBJ1-4; D gene unclear. V was cut by 0 bases and J by 5 bases, with 10 bases left in between. Germline values: CDR1 LGHNA, CDR2 YNFKEQ. CDR3 length: 15 residues.

The rearrangement uses TRBV5-1 and TRBJ1-2, with TRBD1 identical over 8 bases. In germline, CDR1 is SGHRS, CDR2 YFSETQ. V gave up 2 bases and J gave up 3 bases; unmatched junction bases: 6. The CDR3 extends over 15 amino acids. CDR3 in amino acids: CASSLLPGQDYGYTF. In DNA, the CDR3 is TGCGCCAGCAGCTTACTTCCGGGACAGGACTATGGCTACACCTTC.

The chain links TRBV5-6 to TRBJ1-6, with a tentative D call TRBD1 (5 bases). Looked up from germline, CDR1 is SGHDT and CDR2 is YYEEEE. V shed 2 bases and J shed 1 base, with 13 bases lying between them. CDR3 length: 17 amino acids. CDR3 amino acids: CASSLPGNPSYNSPLHF. The CDR3 DNA sequence: TGTGCCAGCAGCTTACCAGGGAACCCTTCCTATAATTCACCCCTCCACTTT.

This chain links TRBV3-1 (or the pseudogene TRBV3-2) with TRBJ2-7; 7 nucleotides line up with TRBD2. Trimming at V came to 0 bases and at J to 3 bases, leaving 11 bases not matched to a gene. The CDR3 extends over 17 amino acids. The V gene's germline CDR1 is LGHDT and CDR2 YNNKEL (reference sequence). CDR3: CASSQDPRAAGNYEQYF. The DNA of the CDR3 is TGTGCCAGCAGCCAAGACCCCCGCGCAGCGGGGAACTACGAGCAGTACTTC.

This clone was seen only once. The chain carries TRBV2 and TRBJ1-2; no reliable D call. Per the germline V gene, CDR1 is SNHLY and CDR2 is FYNNEI. The CDR3 is 13 residues long. Trimming left V 7 bases short and J 2 bases short, with 11 bases between. The CDR3 is CASKKQKNYGYTF. CDR3 in DNA: TGTGCCAGCAAAAAACAGAAAAACTATGGCTACACCTTC.

The V call is TRBV5-4, the J call TRBJ2-5, with 8 bases aligning to TRBD1. Trimming took 4 bases from V and 5 from J; bases not matched to a gene: 1. This CDR3 contains 12 residues. The germline gives CDR1 SGHNT, CDR2 YYREEE (reference sequence). In nucleotides, the CDR3 is TGTGCCAGCAGCGGGGACAGGGAGACCCAGTACTTC. This sequence encodes CASSGDRETQYF.

The chain's CDR3 is CASRTTGGVQPQHF. The CDR3 bases are TGTGCCAGCAGAACGACAGGGGGGGTTCAGCCCCAGCATTTT. The V and J genes are TRBV28 and TRBJ1-5; TRBD1 aligns across 9 bases. The germline gives CDR1 MDHEN, CDR2 SYDVKM. The junction had 6 bases not matched to a gene; V was cut back by 6 bases and J by 6 bases. The CDR3 has 14 residues. Based on the CDR3 plus reference TRBV28 and TRBJ1-5, the full variable domain is DVKVTQSSRYLVKRTGEKVFLECVQDMDHENMFWYRQDPGLGLRLIYFSYDVKMKEKGDIPEGYSVSREKKERFSLILESASTNQTSMYLCASRTTGGVQPQHFGDGTRLSIL.